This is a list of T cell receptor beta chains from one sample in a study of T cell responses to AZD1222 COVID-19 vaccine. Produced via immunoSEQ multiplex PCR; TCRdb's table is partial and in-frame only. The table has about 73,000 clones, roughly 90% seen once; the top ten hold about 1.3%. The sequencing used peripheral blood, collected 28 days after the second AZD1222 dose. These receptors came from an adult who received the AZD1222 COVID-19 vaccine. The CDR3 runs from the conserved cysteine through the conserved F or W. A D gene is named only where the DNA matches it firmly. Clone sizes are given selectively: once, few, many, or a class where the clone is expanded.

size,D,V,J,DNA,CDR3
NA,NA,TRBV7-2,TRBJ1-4,TGTGCCAGCAGCTCTTTCGGGACACCTCGTAATGAAAAACTGTTTTTT,CASSSFGTPRNEKLFF
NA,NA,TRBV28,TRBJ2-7,TGTGCCAGCAGAACGGGATTTGGAGGGGCCAGCTCCTACGAGCAGTACTTC,CASRTGFGGASSYEQYF
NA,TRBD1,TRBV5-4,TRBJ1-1,TGTGCCAGCAGCATACAGGGGGCCAACACTGAAGCTTTCTTT,CASSIQGANTEAFF
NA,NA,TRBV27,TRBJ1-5,TGTGCCAGCAGTCCGGGGTCTAATCAGCCCCAGCATTTT,CASSPGSNQPQHF
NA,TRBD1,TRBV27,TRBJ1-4,TGTGCCAGCAGTTTGTCCGGGACAGCGAAACTGTTTTTT,CASSLSGTAKLFF
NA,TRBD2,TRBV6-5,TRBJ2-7,TGTGCCAGTATGAGGACTAGCGGGGCCCCCTACGAGCAGTACTTC,CASMRTSGAPYEQYF
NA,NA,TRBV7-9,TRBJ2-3,TGTGCCAGCAGCTTAGGCGTTGGCACAGATACGCAGTATTTT,CASSLGVGTDTQYF
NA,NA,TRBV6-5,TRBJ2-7,TGTGCCAGCAATGGTGACAGCGGCTACGAGCAGTACTTC,CASNGDSGYEQYF
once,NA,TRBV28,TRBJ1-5,TGTGCCAGCAGTTCTCTCAATCAGCCCCAGCATTTT,CASSSLNQPQHF
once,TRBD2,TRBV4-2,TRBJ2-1,TGTGCCAGCAGCCCGGGACTAGCGGGGCTGAATGAGCAGTTCTTC,CASSPGLAGLNEQFF
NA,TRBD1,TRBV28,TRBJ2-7,TGTGCCAGCAGAGGACAGGCTGCCTACGAGCAGTACTTC,CASRGQAAYEQYF
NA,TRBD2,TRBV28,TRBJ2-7,TGTGCCAGCAGCTCCCCCGGGGGGAATAACGAGCAGTACTTC,CASSSPGGNNEQYF
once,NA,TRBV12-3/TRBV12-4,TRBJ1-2,TGTGCCAGCAGTTCCCGGAGATATGGCTACACCTTC,CASSSRRYGYTF
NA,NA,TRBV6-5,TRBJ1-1,TGTGCCAGCAGCAACCCCACCCAGGCTGAAGCTTTCTTT,CASSNPTQAEAFF
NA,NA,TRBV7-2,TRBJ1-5,TGTGCCAGCAGCTTAGCTCCGGGGCTAGGTCAGCCCCAGCATTTT,CASSLAPGLGQPQHF
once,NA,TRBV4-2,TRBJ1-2,TGTGCCAGCAGCCTGGGGACGGACTATGGCTACACCTTC,CASSLGTDYGYTF
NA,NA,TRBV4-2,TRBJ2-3,TGTGCCAGCAGCCAAGAGGGTTTAACGCAGTATTTT,CASSQEGLTQYF
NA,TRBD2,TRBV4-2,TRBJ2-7,TGTGCCAGCAGCCAAGAGGCGGGGGGAATGGACTACGAGCAGTACTTC,CASSQEAGGMDYEQYF
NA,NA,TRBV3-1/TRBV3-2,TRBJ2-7,TGTGCCAGCAAAAGGGGGGGCGAAATTGGCGAGCAGTACTTC,CASKRGGEIGEQYF
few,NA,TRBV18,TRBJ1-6,TGTGCCAGCTCACCACCGCTCAGAACCTCACCCCTCCACTTT,CASSPPLRTSPLHF
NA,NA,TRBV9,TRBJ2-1,TGTGCCAGCAGCGTAGTCGGACGAGGTTACAATGAGCAGTTCTTC,CASSVVGRGYNEQFF
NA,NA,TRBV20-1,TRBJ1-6,TGCAGTGTTAGTAGCTCCTATAATTCACCCCTCCACTTT,CSVSSSYNSPLHF
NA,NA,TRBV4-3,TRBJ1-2,TGCGCCAGCAGCCAAGAGGGAACAAGAGGCTACACCTTC,CASSQEGTRGYTF
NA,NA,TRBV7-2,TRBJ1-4,TGTGCCAGCGACGATGGGGGGGGAAAACTGTTTTTT,CASDDGGGKLFF
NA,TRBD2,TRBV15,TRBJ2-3,TGTGCCACCAGTCTTAGCGGGGGCCTCACAGATACGCAGTATTTT,CATSLSGGLTDTQYF
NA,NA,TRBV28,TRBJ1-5,TGTGCCAGCAGAGCCGATCTCCAGCCCCAGCATTTT,CASRADLQPQHF
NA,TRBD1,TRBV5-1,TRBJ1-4,TGCGCCAGCAGCTTGGAGGGACAGGGGGCGCGGAGTGAAAAACTGTTTTTT,CASSLEGQGARSEKLFF
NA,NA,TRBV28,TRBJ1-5,TGTGCCAGCAGTCTTCCTAATCAGCCCCAGCATTTT,CASSLPNQPQHF
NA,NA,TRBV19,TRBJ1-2,TGTGCCAGTATCCCCGCCCAGACGGCCACTCCATTCTACACCTTC,CASIPAQTATPFYTF
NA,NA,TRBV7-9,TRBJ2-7,TGTGCCAGCAGCCCCAGGGTCCGACTCGGCTCCTACGAGCAGTACTTC,CASSPRVRLGSYEQYF
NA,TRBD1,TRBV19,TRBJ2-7,TGTGCCAGTAGATCCCCCGGGACAGGGCCCTACGAGCAGTACTTC,CASRSPGTGPYEQYF
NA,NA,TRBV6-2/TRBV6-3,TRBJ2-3,TGTGCCAGCAGACCTGGAGGGAATACGCAGTATTTT,CASRPGGNTQYF
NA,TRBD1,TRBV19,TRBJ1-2,TGTGCCAGTAGTTCGCGGACAGGGGGTAACTATGGCTACACCTTC,CASSSRTGGNYGYTF
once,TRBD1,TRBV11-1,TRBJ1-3,TGTGCCAGCAGCGCATACAGGGGTGCTCCTGGAAACACCATATATTTT,CASSAYRGAPGNTIYF
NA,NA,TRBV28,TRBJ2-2,TGTGCCAGCATAAGGGCTACGGCCGGGGAGCTGTTTTTT,CASIRATAGELFF
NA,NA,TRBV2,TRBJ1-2,TGTGCCAGCAGTGAAAGCTCATCGGACGGCTACACCTTC,CASSESSSDGYTF
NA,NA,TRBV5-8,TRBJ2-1,TGTGCCAGCAGCTTGTCAGCACGGGGGAAGCAGTTCTTC,CASSLSARGKQFF
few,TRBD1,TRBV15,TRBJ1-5,TGTGCCACCAGCAGAGGACAGGGTCTCAATCAGCCCCAGCATTTT,CATSRGQGLNQPQHF
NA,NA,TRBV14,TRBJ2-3,TGTGCCAGCAGCCAAGGGACTTTCACTAGCACAGATACGCAGTATTTT,CASSQGTFTSTDTQYF
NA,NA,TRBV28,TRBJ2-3,TGTGCCAGCACTACACTCAAATACCGGGCTAGCGAGGAGGGGACAGATACGCAGTATTTT,CASTTLKYRASEEGTDTQYF
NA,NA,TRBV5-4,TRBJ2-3,TGTGCCAGCAGCCGCCGTGTCGCTGACCTCACAGATACGCAGTATTTT,CASSRRVADLTDTQYF
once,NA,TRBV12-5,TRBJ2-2,TGTGCTAGTGGATCCACAGGGCACCCCGCCGGGGAGCTGTTTTTT,CASGSTGHPAGELFF
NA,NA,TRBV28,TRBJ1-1,TGTGCCAGCACTCTTGACCGCTACACTGAAGCTTTCTTT,CASTLDRYTEAFF
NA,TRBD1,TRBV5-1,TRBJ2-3,TGCGCCAGCAGGCCGGGACAGACTAGCACAGATACGCAGTATTTT,CASRPGQTSTDTQYF
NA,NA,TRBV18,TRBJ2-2,TGTGCCAGCTCACCTGGTAATACCAACACCGGGGAGCTGTTTTTT,CASSPGNTNTGELFF
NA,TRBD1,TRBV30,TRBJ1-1,TGTGCCTGGAGTACCGGGACAGGGGCCTGGAACACTGAAGCTTTCTTT,CAWSTGTGAWNTEAFF
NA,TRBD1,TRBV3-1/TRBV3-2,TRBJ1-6,TGTGCCAGCAGCCAATCAGGGGGTAGGAGTTCACCCCTCCACTTT,CASSQSGGRSSPLHF
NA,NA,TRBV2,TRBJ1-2,TGTGCCAGCAGCCCCGACAGCTATGGCTACACCTTC,CASSPDSYGYTF